This TCR beta chain was obtained from a study of cytomegalovirus exposure and HLA in healthy donors. On the study more broadly: Around 85 million unique TCRs from HLA-typed donors were held in an early data release. Study-wide results and limits: Reportedly, a later analysis found an Asian-associated ancestry cluster had fewer N-insertions than the roughly 700-donor mean. In a later analysis, TCR beta V- and J-gene trimming showed a link to a missense DCLRE1C variant. In an earlier analysis, most TCR beta V segments were productive about 87% or about 30% of the time.

Use of 60 Vbeta and 13 Jbeta primers characterized the PCR. Libraries were prepared by immunoSEQ multiplex PCR; TCRdb keeps only in-frame clonotypes and omits some of them. The repertoire includes about 93,000 clones, roughly 78% of them detected once, and less than 8% sits in the top ten. V was pared by 5 bases and J by 1 base, with 8 bases between. CDR1 MNHNS and CDR2 SASEGT come from the germline V gene. This CDR3 comprises 13 residues. Points on this clone: The antigen remains unidentified.

The specimen was PBMCs. This TCR derives from a man aged 30-40 years in good health and CMV-seronegative. The chain links TRBV6-1 to TRBJ1-1; tentatively, D is TRBD1 (6 bases). The CDR3 reads CASSSGANTEAFF. For the CDR3, the DNA is TGTGCCAGCAGTTCAGGGGCGAACACTGAAGCTTTCTTT.